This entry lists 10 T cell receptor beta chains sequenced from one sample in a study of control samples from healthy donors and cancer patients. Clones were read by immunoSEQ multiplex PCR, and TCRdb kept only the in-frame ones, dropping some. This sample has about 120,000 clones, with about nine tenths found just once. The sequenced material came from blood. The receptor source for this set is a man younger than 30 in good health.

The rearrangement links TRBV5-1 to TRBJ2-2; the match to TRBD1 covers 8 bases. The CDR3 totals 16 residues. With V trimmed by 4 bases and J by 4 bases, 9 bases remained unmatched. Germline V gene data show CDR1 as SGHRS and CDR2 as YFSETQ. The CDR3 loop is CASSPATGVSTGELFF. The CDR3 DNA is TGCGCCAGCAGCCCCGCGACAGGGGTGAGCACCGGGGAGCTGTTTTTT.

V is TRBV5-5 and J is TRBJ1-1; D gene uncertain. Trimming cost V 0 bases and J 8 bases, with 11 bases left between them. CDR1 is SGHKS, CDR2 YYEKEE, per germline (reference sequence). The CDR3 totals 13 residues. CDR3 sequence: CASSLVSSPEAFF. CDR3 DNA sequence: TGTGCCAGCAGCTTGGTGTCTTCCCCAGAAGCTTTCTTT. Filled out from reference TRBV5-5 and TRBJ1-1, the complete variable domain reads DAGVTQSPTHLIKTRGQQVTLRCSPISGHKSVSWYQQVLGQGPQFIFQYYEKEERGRGNFPDRFSARQFPNYSSELNVNALLLGDSALYLCASSLVSSPEAFFGQGTRLTVV.

V gene TRBV2 combines with J gene TRBJ2-1; D tentatively fits TRBD1 or TRBD2 (5 bases each). V was shortened by 4 bases and J by 9 bases, with 13 bases between the two germline ends. The CDR3 sequence is 13 residues long. CDR1 is SNHLY, CDR2 FYNNEI, per germline. The CDR3 reads CASSGAGAGEQFF. CDR3 in DNA: TGTGCCAGCAGTGGGGCTGGGGCGGGTGAGCAGTTCTTC.

The chain joins TRBV5-1 to TRBJ1-1; 8 nucleotides match TRBD1. Germline CDR1 SGHRS, CDR2 YFSETQ. Trimming cost V 3 bases and J 4 bases; bases outside gene matches: 2. The CDR3 is 13 amino acids. CDR3 amino acids: CASSSGGGTEAFF. The DNA for the CDR3 is TGCGCCAGCAGCTCAGGGGGCGGCACTGAAGCTTTCTTT.

CDR3 DNA: TGCGCCAGCAGCCCCGGGAGGGGGGAATCCTACAATGAGCAGTTCTTC. Encoded protein: CASSPGRGESYNEQFF. The chain joins TRBV4-1 to TRBJ2-1; 8 positions agree with TRBD2. V lost 4 bases to trimming and J lost 1 base; unmatched junction nucleotides: 6. This CDR3 comprises 16 residues. Germline V gene data show CDR1 as MGHRA and CDR2 as YSYEKL.

This chain connects TRBV5-1 to TRBJ1-1, with D maybe TRBD1 (6 bases). The CDR3 totals 14 residues. Germline values: CDR1 SGHRS, CDR2 YFSETQ. The V gene lost 4 bases and the J gene lost 3 bases, with 13 bases spanning the gap. The CDR3 loop is CASSPRGGDTEAFF. In nucleotides, the CDR3 is TGCGCCAGCAGCCCCAGGGGAGGGGACACTGAAGCTTTCTTT.

Here the CDR3 reads CASSWRGENTEAFF. The CDR3 nucleotides are TGTGCCAGCAGCTGGAGGGGGGAGAACACTGAAGCTTTCTTT. The J gene is TRBJ1-1, the V gene TRBV7-2, with D possibly matching TRBD1 (6 bases). CDR1 and CDR2 from the germline V gene are SGHTA and FQGNSA. The CDR3 is 14 residues long. Trimming stripped 4 bases from V and 1 base from J, with 10 bases between.

The chain employs TRBV5-1 and TRBJ1-1; D is undetermined. Germline assignment: CDR1 SGHRS and CDR2 YFSETQ. The CDR3 runs 14 residues. V was trimmed by 1 base and J by 3 bases, leaving 10 bases between them. CDR3 amino acids: CASSLMGSYTEAFF. The DNA for the CDR3 is TGCGCCAGCAGCTTGATGGGTTCTTACACTGAAGCTTTCTTT. The complete variable domain, with remaining parts taken from reference TRBV5-1 and TRBJ1-1, reads KAGVTQTPRYLIKTRGQQVTLSCSPISGHRSVSWYQQTPGQGLQFLFEYFSETQRNKGNFPGRFSGRQFSNSRSEMNVSTLELGDSALYLCASSLMGSYTEAFFGQGTRLTVV.

J is TRBJ1-5 and V is TRBV20-1; possibly TRBD1 for D (5 bases). The CDR3 loop spans 13 amino acids. From germline, CDR1 is DFQATT and CDR2 SNEGSKA (reference sequence). V lost 3 bases and J 1 base, leaving 7 bases between the germline ends. The CDR3 bases are TGCAGTGCTAGTAGGGGAAGCAATCAGCCCCAGCATTTT. It yields the protein CSASRGSNQPQHF.

The V call is TRBV12-5, the J call TRBJ2-5; TRBD2 agrees at 7 bases. The ends lost 5 bases at V and 1 base at J; junction bases unmatched: 1. This CDR3 comprises 13 residues. CDR1 is LGHNT and CDR2 is FRNRAP in the germline V gene. The CDR3: CASGPSGQETQYF. CDR3 coding DNA: TGTGCTAGTGGTCCTAGCGGCCAAGAGACCCAGTACTTC.